Listed below are T cell receptor beta chains from one sample, sequenced in a study of Tregs in tolerant kidney transplant recipients. TCRdb's copy holds only in-frame clones and misses some; the assay was immunoSEQ multiplex PCR. The table has 60,000 to 65,000 clones, 95% to 98% seen once. The sequencing used Tregs from blood, collected before the transplant. These TCRs come from a human donor who received a combined kidney and bone marrow transplant. CDR3s include the opening cysteine and the closing phenylalanine or tryptophan. The order of the fields is V gene, J gene, D gene, clone size, CDR3 protein, CDR3 DNA. The D gene is left open where the match is weak. Expanded clones are given a class, and other clones once, few, many or no size at all.

TRBV4-2	TRBJ2-3	TRBD1	-	CASSLRATGGTDTQYF	TGTGCCAGCAGCCTAAGAGCCACAGGGGGCACAGATACGCAGTATTTT
TRBV15	TRBJ1-4	TRBD1	-	CATSISQGAQGKLFF	TGTGCCACCAGCATTTCACAGGGGGCGCAGGGAAAACTGTTTTTT
TRBV5-1	TRBJ1-6	-	-	CASNEGAYNSPLHF	TGCGCCAGCAACGAGGGGGCCTATAATTCACCCCTCCACTTT
TRBV5-5	TRBJ2-2	TRBD2	-	CASSSGTSFIRDTGELFF	TGTGCCAGCAGCTCAGGGACTAGTTTTATTCGGGACACCGGGGAGCTGTTTTTT
TRBV6-6	TRBJ2-2	-	-	CASSSPGQRPGGELFF	TGTGCCAGCAGTTCCCCCGGCCAGAGGCCAGGGGGGGAGCTGTTTTTT
TRBV10-3	TRBJ2-2	-	-	CAISGPGGTGELFF	TGTGCCATCAGCGGCCCCGGGGGCACCGGGGAGCTGTTTTTT
TRBV7-9	TRBJ2-7	-	-	CASSIARQVPSHSYEQYF	TGTGCCAGCAGCATAGCAAGACAGGTACCCTCACATTCCTACGAGCAGTACTTC
TRBV27	TRBJ2-7	TRBD2	-	CASSVLAGPYYEQYF	TGTGCCAGCAGTGTACTAGCGGGACCATACTACGAGCAGTACTTC
TRBV19	TRBJ1-2	-	-	CATRYSSIGAFYGYTF	TGTGCCACCCGATACTCAAGTATAGGAGCGTTCTATGGCTACACCTTC
TRBV30	TRBJ2-6	-	-	CAWSVAGANVLTF	TGTGCCTGGAGTGTAGCCGGGGCCAACGTCCTGACTTTC
TRBV6-1	TRBJ2-6	TRBD1	once	CASSDRGRSGANVLTF	TGTGCCAGCAGTGACAGGGGGCGGTCTGGGGCCAACGTCCTGACTTTC
TRBV4-1	TRBJ1-1	-	-	CASSQDIQGRFLGTEAFF	TGCGCCAGCAGCCAAGATATCCAGGGGCGCTTTCTTGGAACTGAAGCTTTCTTT
TRBV7-3	TRBJ2-3	-	-	CASSLDNSGTDTQYF	TGTGCCAGCAGCTTAGATAATAGCGGCACAGATACGCAGTATTTT